This TCR beta chain originates from a study of response to subunit inactivated influenza vaccine. Each CDR3 protein gets one entry after TCRdb re-called the RT-PCR reads with MiXCR. The table shows around 520,000 distinct CDR3 sequences, with 12% occurring only once. This clonotype was sampled from a man aged 50-59 years who received an inactivated influenza vaccine. The specimen comprised PBMCs from blood, sampled on the day of vaccination.

The CDR3 reads CASSGGPGLRETQYF. The CDR3 region has the DNA TGCGCCAGCAGTGGAGGCCCGGGGCTCCGGGAGACCCAGTACTTC. This chain links TRBV10-2 with TRBJ2-5, with D perhaps given as TRBD1 or TRBD2 (5 bases each). V lost 4 bases, J lost 5 bases, and 17 bases lay in between. CDR3 length: 15 amino acids. Germline loops: CDR1 WSHSY, CDR2 SAAADI.